What follows is one T cell receptor (beta chain) and its context. Its matching antigen is unknown. From the 5' RACE reads, TCRdb lists one entry per CDR3 protein and no DNA. This sample's clone table lists around 140,000 distinct CDR3 sequences. Whole blood without T cell sorting served as the source of isolated total RNA. This sample was taken from a study of monozygotic twins with inflammatory bowel disease. Broader study findings: Clonotype sharing was lower in IBD patients than healthy twins, most markedly with disease activity. IBD-affected twins scored below their healthy co-twins in TCRbeta diversity (inverse Simpson). Data gave no support to a single strong signal or clonotype associated with IBD.

This CDR3 has 15 residues. Germline values: CDR1 LGHDT, CDR2 YNNKEL (reference sequence). The receptor comes from a human donor with ulcerative colitis or Crohn's disease, or a healthy co-twin of an affected twin (not recorded which). This chain links TRBV3-1 with TRBJ1-6; TCRdb calls TRBD1, which cannot be checked without DNA. The specimen sequenced was blood. CDR3 loop: CASSRGQGENSPLHF.